This TCR beta chain was documented in a study of T cell repertoires in cytomegalovirus infection. Per the germline V gene, CDR1 is KGHSH and CDR2 is LQKENI. The ends were cut back, 5 bases at V and 7 bases at J, with 14 bases in the middle. CDR3 length: 14 residues. This clonotype has just a few counts. TCRdb independently ran MiXCR on the reads; one entry per CDR3 protein. The sample has around 120,000 distinct CDR3 sequences; more than 7% are singletons. The chain is built from TRBV18 and TRBJ2-2; D unclear. The source of this sequence is a human donor in good health (CMV status not recorded). Some clones in this sample may be carry-over from other donors' samples. The sample comprised PBMCs. As DNA, the CDR3 is TGTGCCAGCTCAAGTGAGGTCGGCGGCGGGGAGCTGTTTTTT. Translation: CASSSEVGGGELFF.